The 16 T cell receptor beta chains below all came from one sample that was sequenced in a study of T cell responses to AZD1222 COVID-19 vaccine. Method: immunoSEQ multiplex PCR; TCRdb's copy keeps in-frame clones and lacks some. The repertoire holds approximately 110,000 clones, with around 80% as singletons. The material sequenced was peripheral blood, taken on day 0 of AZD1222 vaccination. These receptors came from an adult in good health.

CDR3 DNA sequence: TGTGCCAGCAGCGCCCTAAATGAAAAACTGTTTTTT. This translates into CASSALNEKLFF. The V call is TRBV11-2, the J call TRBJ1-4; no reliable D call. The CDR3 is 12 amino acids. Germline-derived CDR1 and CDR2 are SGHAT and FQNNGV. Trimming pared 5 bases from V and 5 bases from J, leaving 6 bases between.

The chain uses TRBV12-3 or TRBV12-4 and TRBJ1-1; no clear D gene. The V and J ends lost 6 bases and 5 bases respectively, with 10 bases between them. CDR3 length equals 12 residues. This chain's CDR3 is CASRVGRTEAFF. DNA for the CDR3: TGTGCCAGCAGGGTCGGGAGGACTGAAGCTTTCTTT.

The V call is TRBV2, the J call TRBJ1-1; D call uncertain. This CDR3 region has 13 residues. V dropped 2 bases and J dropped 1 base, with 5 bases sitting between them. Germline lookup yields CDR1 SNHLY and CDR2 FYNNEI. The CDR3 loop is CASSELRNTEAFF. The CDR3, as DNA: TGTGCCAGCAGTGAATTACGGAACACTGAAGCTTTCTTT.

This clone occurred a few times. The V and J genes are TRBV5-5 and TRBJ1-2; D is unresolved. The CDR3 totals 12 residues. V was cut by 0 bases and J by 2 bases, with 2 bases left in between. The germline V gene has CDR1 SGHKS and CDR2 YYEKEE (reference sequence). CDR3 sequence: CASSLDNYGYTF. DNA for the CDR3: TGTGCCAGCAGCTTGGACAACTATGGCTACACCTTC.

This clone was observed a few times. The chain recombines TRBV3-1 (or the pseudogene TRBV3-2) with TRBJ1-5; D ambiguous. Trimming took 0 bases from V and 0 from J, leaving 6 bases between them. This CDR3 has 15 residues. The germline V gene encodes CDR1 LGHDT and CDR2 YNNKEL (reference sequence). CDR3 in DNA: TGTGCCAGCAGCCAAGAGGGGTCTAGCAATCAGCCCCAGCATTTT. The encoded protein is CASSQEGSSNQPQHF.

The chain combines TRBV9 with TRBJ2-4; TRBD1 agrees at 9 bases. Trimming took 4 bases from V and 1 from J; bases not matched to a gene: 9. In germline, CDR1 is SGDLS, CDR2 YYNGEE. CDR3 length equals 17 residues. The CDR3: CASSPNTGQGAKNIQYF. The CDR3 coding sequence is TGTGCCAGCAGCCCCAACACAGGACAGGGGGCCAAAAACATTCAGTACTTC.

The CDR3, as DNA: TGTGCCAGTAGTATAGGAGGCCCGGGGGAGACCCAGTACTTC. This codes for CASSIGGPGETQYF. The genes are TRBV19 and TRBJ2-5; weak D call: TRBD2 (5 bases). Germline V gene lookup returns CDR1 LNHDA and CDR2 SQIVND (reference sequence). The CDR3 covers 14 residues. Trimming shortened V by 1 base and J by 5 bases, and 11 bases separated the two germline ends.

The rearrangement uses TRBV5-6 and TRBJ1-5; no reliable D call. Germline-derived CDR1 and CDR2 are SGHDT and YYEEEE. CDR3 length equals 12 residues. The ends were cut back, 0 bases at V and 4 bases at J, with 2 bases in the middle. CDR3 loop: CASSLVNQPQHF. CDR3 sequence (DNA): TGTGCCAGCAGCTTGGTTAATCAGCCCCAGCATTTT. Full variable domain (outside the CDR3, taken from reference TRBV5-6 and TRBJ1-5): DAGVTQSPTHLIKTRGQQVTLRCSPKSGHDTVSWYQQALGQGPQFIFQYYEEEERQRGNFPDRFSGHQFPNYSSELNVNALLLGDSALYLCASSLVNQPQHFGDGTRLSIL.

The gene calls are TRBV27 and TRBJ2-5, with D maybe TRBD1 (6 bases). The CDR3 totals 15 residues. Germline V gives CDR1 MNHEY, CDR2 SMNVEV (reference sequence). Trimming took 5 bases from V and 4 from J, leaving 17 bases between them. The DNA for the CDR3 is TGTGCCAGCAGTACTCAAGAGGGGGTTGGAGAGACCCAGTACTTC. Translated, it gives CASSTQEGVGETQYF.

The J gene is TRBJ1-3, the V gene TRBV5-6; D gene unclear. CDR3 length: 14 amino acids. Germline values: CDR1 SGHDT, CDR2 YYEEEE. The V gene lost 4 bases and the J gene lost 4 bases, with 12 bases spanning the gap. The DNA for the CDR3 is TGTGCCAGCAGCCGCCGCTGGGTGGGAAACACCATATATTTT. Translating it yields CASSRRWVGNTIYF.

V and J are TRBV5-4 and TRBJ1-2, with 7 bases aligning to TRBD1. Germline loops: CDR1 SGHNT, CDR2 YYREEE (reference sequence). CDR3 length: 14 residues. V was clipped by 1 base and J by 14 bases; unmatched bases: 14. The DNA of the CDR3 is TGTGCCAGCAGCTTGCTGGACAGGCTCCCTTCGTTGACCTTC. Residues: CASSLLDRLPSLTF.

The rearrangement joins TRBV7-3 to TRBJ2-2; a possible D gene is TRBD2 (6 bases). This CDR3 is 15 amino acids long. The V end lost 4 bases, the J end lost 7 bases, and 16 bases lay between the germline ends. Per germline, CDR1 SGHTA and CDR2 FQGTGA. CDR3 sequence (DNA): TGTGCCAGCAGCTCCCTGGGAGGCTCGGGCGGGGAGCTGTTTTTT. As protein: CASSSLGGSGGELFF.

V is TRBV6-5 and J is TRBJ1-5; maybe TRBD1 (5 bases). Germline-derived CDR1 and CDR2 are MNHEY and SVGAGI. The V gene lost 4 bases and the J gene lost 7 bases, with 14 bases spanning the gap. This CDR3 region has 14 residues. CDR3 residues: CASSSEGNSQPQHF. CDR3 in DNA: TGTGCCAGCAGTTCTGAGGGGAACAGCCAGCCCCAGCATTTT.

The chain uses TRBV7-9 and TRBJ2-5; D remains ambiguous. Trimming left V 4 bases short and J 1 base short, with 1 base between. This CDR3 is built from 11 residues. The germline V gene has CDR1 SEHNR and CDR2 FQNEAQ (reference sequence). CDR3 amino acids: CASSSQETQYF. CDR3 nucleotide sequence: TGTGCCAGCAGCTCCCAAGAGACCCAGTACTTC.

The rearrangement links TRBV5-4 to TRBJ1-2; perhaps TRBD1 as D (5 bases). Germline assignment: CDR1 SGHNT and CDR2 YYREEE (reference sequence). The V gene lost 0 bases and the J gene lost 4 bases, with 7 bases spanning the gap. The CDR3 has 13 amino acids. DNA of the CDR3: TGTGCCAGCAGCTTGGCAGGGATCTATGGCTACACCTTC. Translated: CASSLAGIYGYTF.

The chain is built from TRBV2 and TRBJ2-7, with TRBD2 as a possible D gene (5 bases). Trimming shortened V by 3 bases and J by 6 bases, and 18 bases separated the two germline ends. The germline V gene encodes CDR1 SNHLY and CDR2 FYNNEI. The CDR3 runs 15 residues. The CDR3 loop reads CASSEGLGKGAEQYF. CDR3 bases: TGTGCCAGCAGTGAGGGTCTCGGGAAGGGAGCCGAGCAGTACTTC. Full variable domain (missing parts from reference TRBV2 and TRBJ2-7): EPEVTQTPSHQVTQMGQEVILRCVPISNHLYFYWYRQILGQKVEFLVSFYNNEISEKSEIFDDQFSVERPDGSNFTLKIRSTKLEDSAMYFCASSEGLGKGAEQYFGPGTRLTVT.